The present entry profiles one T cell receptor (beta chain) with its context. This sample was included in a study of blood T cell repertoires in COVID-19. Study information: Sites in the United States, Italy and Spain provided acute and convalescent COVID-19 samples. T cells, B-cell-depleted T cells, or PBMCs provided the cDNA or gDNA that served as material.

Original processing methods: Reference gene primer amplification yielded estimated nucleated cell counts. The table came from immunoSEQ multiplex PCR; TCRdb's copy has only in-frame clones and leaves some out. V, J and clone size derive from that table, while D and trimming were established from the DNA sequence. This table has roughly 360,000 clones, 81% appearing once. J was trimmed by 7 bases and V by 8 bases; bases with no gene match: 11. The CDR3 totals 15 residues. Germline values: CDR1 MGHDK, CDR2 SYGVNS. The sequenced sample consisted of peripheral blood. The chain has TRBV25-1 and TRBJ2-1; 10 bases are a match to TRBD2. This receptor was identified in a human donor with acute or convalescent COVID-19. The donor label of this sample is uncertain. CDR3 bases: TGTGCCAGCGCCCCTAGGGGACTAGCGAGGAATGAGCAGTTCTTC. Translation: CASAPRGLARNEQFF.